Listed below are T cell receptor beta chains from one sample, sequenced in a study of cytomegalovirus exposure and HLA in healthy donors. Libraries were prepared by immunoSEQ multiplex PCR; TCRdb keeps only in-frame clonotypes and omits some of them. Here the sample spans approximately 100,000 clones, about 80% being singletons. Input material: PBMCs. These TCRs come from a middle-aged man in good health and CMV-seropositive. Both conserved end residues are part of each CDR3. The D gene is left open where the match is weak. The listing skips clone size in some rows; elsewhere it reads once, few, many or a size class.

V,J,size,D,CDR3,DNA
TRBV28,TRBJ2-3,.,.,CASSTIRGGADTQYF,TGTGCCAGCAGCACAATAAGAGGGGGGGCAGATACGCAGTATTTT
TRBV6-4,TRBJ2-1,.,TRBD2,CASSRAGGVGNEQFF,TGTGCCAGCAGTAGAGCGGGAGGTGTGGGAAATGAGCAGTTCTTC
TRBV25-1,TRBJ2-4,.,.,CASSFTGVGNIQYF,TGTGCCAGCAGTTTCACGGGGGTAGGGAACATTCAGTACTTC
TRBV11-2,TRBJ1-1,.,.,CASSLQGTEAFF,TGTGCCAGCAGCTTACAGGGAACTGAAGCTTTCTTT
TRBV5-6,TRBJ1-2,.,TRBD1,CASSLYDRVFSYGYTF,TGTGCCAGCAGCTTATATGACAGGGTGTTCAGCTATGGCTACACCTTC
TRBV15,TRBJ2-1,.,TRBD2,CATTKPRASGSRDEQFF,TGTGCCACCACCAAGCCTAGGGCTAGCGGGAGTAGGGATGAGCAGTTCTTC
TRBV4-2,TRBJ2-5,.,TRBD2,CASSQELAGGIGQETQYF,TGTGCCAGCAGCCAAGAACTAGCGGGAGGGATAGGCCAAGAGACCCAGTACTTC
TRBV7-3,TRBJ2-1,.,.,CASSLTGKGNEQFF,TGTGCCAGCAGCTTAACGGGTAAGGGGAATGAGCAGTTCTTC
TRBV5-1,TRBJ2-7,.,.,CASSLEGGDEQYF,TGCGCCAGCAGCTTGGAAGGGGGAGACGAGCAGTACTTC
TRBV5-4,TRBJ2-7,.,TRBD1,CASSLVDRGGSYEQYF,TGTGCCAGCAGCTTGGTGGACAGGGGGGGGTCCTACGAGCAGTACTTC
TRBV4-1,TRBJ2-6,few,TRBD1,CASSQDIAGQGSGANVLTF,TGCGCCAGCAGCCAAGATATTGCGGGACAGGGGTCTGGGGCCAACGTCCTGACTTTC
TRBV5-1,TRBJ2-7,.,TRBD1,CASSSTGLRSYEQYF,TGCGCCAGCAGCTCGACAGGGTTACGGTCTTACGAGCAGTACTTC
TRBV6-6,TRBJ2-1,.,.,CASIQARGSEQFF,TGTGCCAGTATCCAAGCCAGGGGATCCGAGCAGTTCTTC
TRBV10-3,TRBJ2-1,.,TRBD2,CATSLAGDEQFF,TGTGCCACCTCCCTAGCGGGAGATGAGCAGTTCTTC
TRBV6-1,TRBJ1-5,.,.,CASSGGGAHNQPQHF,TGTGCCAGCAGCGGGGGTGGGGCGCACAATCAGCCCCAGCATTTT
TRBV18,TRBJ2-2,.,TRBD1,CASSAGTGEIGELFF,TGTGCCAGCTCAGCCGGGACAGGGGAGATCGGGGAGCTGTTTTTT
TRBV12-5,TRBJ2-1,.,.,CASGLSRGLREQFF,TGTGCTAGTGGTTTGTCCAGAGGACTGCGTGAGCAGTTCTTC
TRBV9,TRBJ2-2,.,.,CASSVTLGLSTGELFF,TGTGCCAGCAGCGTGACATTGGGTTTAAGCACCGGGGAGCTGTTTTTT
TRBV10-3,TRBJ1-1,.,TRBD1,CAISTGTGGKGTEAFF,TGTGCCATCAGCACCGGGACAGGGGGCAAGGGCACTGAAGCTTTCTTT
TRBV6-5,TRBJ1-1,.,.,CASTDRRAFF,TGTGCCAGCACCGACAGGCGAGCTTTCTTT
TRBV10-3,TRBJ1-1,.,.,CAIAENTEAFF,TGTGCCATCGCGGAAAACACTGAAGCTTTCTTT
TRBV7-6,TRBJ2-1,.,.,CASSLSFHEQFF,TGTGCCAGCAGCTTATCTTTTCATGAGCAGTTCTTC
TRBV5-1,TRBJ1-2,.,.,CASSLAPGPTYGYTF,TGCGCCAGCAGCTTGGCCCCAGGGCCCACCTATGGCTACACCTTC
TRBV30,TRBJ2-3,.,.,CAWFTSGDTQYF,TGTGCCTGGTTTACTAGTGGAGATACGCAGTATTTT
TRBV6-5,TRBJ2-7,.,.,CASSYQVTVPYEQYF,TGTGCCAGCAGTTACCAAGTGACAGTCCCCTACGAGCAGTACTTC
TRBV18,TRBJ1-1,.,TRBD1,CASSGQANTEAFF,TGTGCCAGCTCAGGACAGGCCAACACTGAAGCTTTCTTT
TRBV5-5,TRBJ1-5,.,TRBD1,CASSQQGDQPQHF,TGTGCCAGCAGCCAACAGGGGGATCAGCCCCAGCATTTT
TRBV9,TRBJ2-6,.,TRBD2,CASSVEEGGGGSGANVLTF,TGTGCCAGCAGCGTAGAGGAGGGCGGGGGAGGGTCTGGGGCCAACGTCCTGACTTTC
TRBV4-1,TRBJ2-7,.,TRBD1,CASSPHRGTGDYEQYF,TGCGCCAGCAGCCCCCATAGAGGGACAGGGGACTACGAGCAGTACTTC
TRBV28,TRBJ2-1,.,TRBD1,CASRSDRGSYNEQFF,TGTGCCAGCAGATCCGACAGGGGATCCTACAATGAGCAGTTCTTC
TRBV6-5,TRBJ1-2,.,TRBD1,CASRMGQTYGYTF,TGTGCCAGCAGAATGGGACAGACTTATGGCTACACCTTC
TRBV5-1,TRBJ2-7,.,TRBD1,CASSLWTGRNYEQYF,TGCGCCAGCAGCCTCTGGACAGGGAGGAACTACGAGCAGTACTTC
TRBV2,TRBJ2-3,.,TRBD2,CASSEVGLAVQDTQYF,TGTGCCAGCAGTGAAGTCGGGCTAGCGGTGCAGGATACGCAGTATTTT
TRBV7-8,TRBJ2-3,.,TRBD2,CASSLEPASGVADTQYF,TGTGCCAGCAGCTTAGAGCCCGCTAGCGGGGTCGCGGATACGCAGTATTTT
TRBV15,TRBJ2-1,.,.,CATSRDPISTQNLKRNEQFF,TGTGCCACCAGCAGAGATCCCATATCAACACAGAATCTTAAGCGGAATGAGCAGTTCTTC
TRBV4-2,TRBJ2-3,.,.,CASSQALEGRTDTQYF,TGTGCCAGCAGCCAAGCGCTGGAGGGGCGCACAGATACGCAGTATTTT
TRBV6-6,TRBJ2-7,.,TRBD1,CASSSWTGGNYEQYF,TGTGCCAGCAGTTCCTGGACAGGGGGTAACTACGAGCAGTACTTC
TRBV6-1,TRBJ2-2,.,.,CASSEAGHWNTGELFF,TGTGCCAGCAGTGAAGCGGGACACTGGAACACCGGGGAGCTGTTTTTT
TRBV4-1,TRBJ1-3,.,TRBD1,CASSPKGQGSTGNTIYF,TGCGCCAGCAGCCCCAAAGGACAGGGTTCTACTGGAAACACCATATATTTT
TRBV7-3,TRBJ2-1,.,.,CASSPGTSYNEQFF,TGTGCCAGCAGCCCCGGGACATCTTACAATGAGCAGTTCTTC
TRBV9,TRBJ2-6,.,.,CASSVEWTVRSGANVLTF,TGTGCCAGCAGCGTAGAGTGGACAGTTCGCTCTGGGGCCAACGTCCTGACTTTC
TRBV6-1,TRBJ1-2,.,TRBD1,CASSYSGQDYGYTF,TGTGCCAGCAGTTATTCCGGACAGGACTATGGCTACACCTTC
TRBV6-1,TRBJ2-5,.,TRBD2,CASSARAGGYQETQYF,TGTGCCAGCAGTGCAAGAGCGGGGGGGTACCAAGAGACCCAGTACTTC
TRBV7-3,TRBJ2-1,.,TRBD2,CASSSTSAGEQFF,TGTGCCAGCAGCTCGACTAGCGCGGGTGAGCAGTTCTTC
TRBV5-1,TRBJ2-5,.,TRBD2,CASSIGGLAGDQETQYF,TGCGCCAGCAGCATTGGGGGACTAGCGGGAGACCAAGAGACCCAGTACTTC
TRBV18,TRBJ1-1,.,.,CASSPERAGTEAFF,TGTGCCAGCTCACCTGAGAGGGCCGGCACTGAAGCTTTCTTT
TRBV6-5,TRBJ1-1,many,.,CASSYGGGGTEAFF,TGTGCCAGCAGTTACGGCGGAGGAGGAACTGAAGCTTTCTTT
TRBV6-6,TRBJ2-7,.,.,CASKKAGPEQYF,TGTGCCAGCAAAAAAGCGGGCCCTGAGCAGTACTTC
TRBV4-2,TRBJ1-2,.,TRBD1,CASSQGFGTEDGYTF,TGTGCCAGCAGCCAAGGGTTCGGGACAGAGGATGGCTACACCTTC
TRBV5-1,TRBJ2-7,.,.,CASSLMAGSSYEQYF,TGCGCCAGCAGCTTGATGGCGGGCAGCTCCTACGAGCAGTACTTC
TRBV5-6,TRBJ1-1,.,.,CASSRGSRRNTEAFF,TGTGCCAGCAGCCGGGGGTCACGGAGGAACACTGAAGCTTTCTTT
TRBV9,TRBJ2-7,.,TRBD2,CASSVGLAGYEQYF,TGTGCCAGCAGCGTAGGACTAGCGGGCTACGAGCAGTACTTC
TRBV5-1,TRBJ2-3,few,TRBD1,CASSSRGTGVGDTQYF,TGCGCCAGCAGTTCTCGCGGGACAGGGGTAGGAGATACGCAGTATTTT
TRBV5-6,TRBJ2-1,.,TRBD2,CASSLGGLAGLTYNEQFF,TGTGCCAGCAGCTTGGGAGGACTAGCGGGGTTAACCTACAATGAGCAGTTCTTC
TRBV5-4,TRBJ2-3,.,TRBD1,CASSPRTGGPDTQYF,TGTGCCAGCAGCCCCCGGACAGGAGGACCAGATACGCAGTATTTT
TRBV6-6,TRBJ1-6,once,.,CASLRLSSYNSPLHF,TGTGCCAGCTTGCGACTGAGCTCCTATAATTCACCCCTCCACTTT
TRBV7-2,TRBJ2-3,.,.,CASSRNRADTQYF,TGTGCCAGCAGCCGGAACAGGGCAGATACGCAGTATTTT